The source of this T cell receptor beta chain is a study of T-cell memory formation after mild COVID-19. Study findings and constraints: CD4+ contracting clones were mainly CM and EM; CD8+ ones, EMRA. CD4+ bias marked clones expanding day 15 to 37, unlike balanced contracting clones.

Regarding this clonotype: What it recognizes is unknown.

Per germline, CDR1 SGHRS and CDR2 YFSETQ. After removal of 4 bases from V and 0 bases from J, the junction contained 2 bases not matched to a gene. This CDR3 spans 14 amino acids. The authors produced TCR alpha and TCR beta cDNA libraries with sample barcodes and UMIs by 5'RACE using constant-segment primers. TCRdb redid the calling of the 5' RACE reads with MiXCR, one entry per CDR3 protein. This table holds about 400,000 distinct CDR3 sequences, approximately 25% found once. This TCR was sampled from an adult woman who had mild COVID-19 (a few samples of this study predate the infection). Cell type and time point are not known. The V and J genes are TRBV5-1 and TRBJ2-3; the match to TRBD2 covers 7 bases. The source material was PBMCs or a T cell subset sorted from them (not recorded which). CDR3: CASSISGSTDTQYF. As DNA, the CDR3 is TGCGCCAGCAGCATTAGCGGGAGCACAGATACGCAGTATTTT.